A single sample is the source of the 8 T cell receptor beta chains below, sequenced in a study of chemoradiotherapy in HPV16-positive cancers. TCRdb's table, derived via immunoSEQ multiplex PCR, lists solely in-frame clones and lacks some. Among 65,000 to 80,000 clones, about 90% were seen once, and the ten largest hold just over 4%. The source material was blood, sampled from a patient who underwent chemoradiotherapy. Receptors originate from a human donor with HPV-associated anogenital cancer.

The chain employs TRBV7-9 and TRBJ1-3; D not certain. V gave up 1 base and J gave up 0 bases, with 7 bases separating them. Germline V gives CDR1 SEHNR, CDR2 FQNEAQ (reference sequence). This CDR3 comprises 15 residues. In DNA, the CDR3 is TGTGCCAGCAGCTTAGAAGGGAACTCTGGAAACACCATATATTTT. This codes for CASSLEGNSGNTIYF.

The chain combines TRBV5-1 with TRBJ1-2; 7 positions match TRBD1. The CDR3 loop spans 14 amino acids. Looked up from germline, CDR1 is SGHRS and CDR2 is YFSETQ. V was clipped by 4 bases and J by 3 bases; unmatched bases: 6. The CDR3 sequence is CASSVGTDYYGYTF. The CDR3 DNA reads TGCGCCAGCAGCGTAGGGACAGACTACTATGGCTACACCTTC. The whole variable domain, filled in from reference TRBV5-1 and TRBJ1-2, reads KAGVTQTPRYLIKTRGQQVTLSCSPISGHRSVSWYQQTPGQGLQFLFEYFSETQRNKGNFPGRFSGRQFSNSRSEMNVSTLELGDSALYLCASSVGTDYYGYTFGSGTRLTVV.

This clone was observed a few times. The J gene is TRBJ2-5, the V gene TRBV5-4; a possible D gene is TRBD1 (6 bases). The CDR3 totals 14 residues. The V and J ends lost 4 bases and 4 bases respectively, with 14 bases between them. Germline V gene sequence: CDR1 SGHNT, CDR2 YYREEE (reference sequence). The CDR3 nucleotides are TGTGCCAGCAGCCTGGTAGGGGGAAGAGAGACCCAGTACTTC. Translating gives CASSLVGGRETQYF.

The chain couples TRBV28 to TRBJ1-3; D is unclear. CDR3 length equals 15 residues. CDR1 MDHEN and CDR2 SYDVKM come from the germline V gene. Trimming cost V 3 bases and J 0 bases, with 9 bases left between them. Written as DNA, the CDR3 is TGTGCCAGCAGTTTTTCGGGGAGCTCTGGAAACACCATATATTTT. Protein sequence: CASSFSGSSGNTIYF.

The gene calls are TRBV6-6 and TRBJ2-1; D gene ambiguous. The CDR3 sequence is 12 residues long. Germline lookup yields CDR1 MNHNY and CDR2 SVGAGI (reference sequence). V was cut by 5 bases and J by 9 bases, with 11 bases left in between. The CDR3 region is CASSPPLGEQFF. CDR3 sequence (DNA): TGTGCCAGCAGTCCCCCCTTGGGTGAGCAGTTCTTC.

This clone has just one count. The rearrangement links TRBV28 to TRBJ1-5; D unresolved. CDR1 MDHEN and CDR2 SYDVKM come from the germline V gene. Trimming took 10 bases from V and 7 from J, leaving 20 bases between them. The CDR3 is made up of 14 amino acids. The CDR3 DNA follows: TGTGCCACCTCGGTGAAGGGTGGACTCCAGCCCCAGCATTTT. This sequence encodes CATSVKGGLQPQHF.

This chain joins TRBV28 and TRBJ1-2; TRBD1 matches 8 bases. The CDR3 length is 12 residues. Per germline, CDR1 MDHEN and CDR2 SYDVKM. With V trimmed by 5 bases and J by 6 bases, 2 bases remained unmatched. The CDR3: CASSQGADGYTF. DNA for the CDR3: TGTGCCAGCAGTCAGGGGGCGGATGGCTACACCTTC.

The rearrangement links TRBV28 to TRBJ1-4; D is uncertain. Trimming removed 6 bases at V and 0 bases at J, with 14 bases between. This CDR3 has 16 amino acids. Germline V gives CDR1 MDHEN, CDR2 SYDVKM. Written as DNA, the CDR3 is TGTGCCAGCAGAAGGCGGACGGCACCAACTAATGAAAAACTGTTTTTT. Translation gives CASRRRTAPTNEKLFF.